These 25 T cell receptor beta chains originate from one sample sequenced in a study of spatial heterogeneity in lung cancer (dated by TCRdb to the late 2010s). The library was generated by 5' RACE. The reads were generated on a NextSeq 500. In TCRdb, the public reads were trimmed at Q25 with fastp and aligned with MiXCR, with productive beta chains retained. Identical CDR3 protein sequences are pooled into one entry, listed with their most common genes and DNA. The sample table holds about 75,000 distinct CDR3 sequences, of which roughly 13% were seen once. The biggest ten clones account for about 7.1% of the sample. The time point label, read with the paper, signifies: sample taken at primary tumor resection. Without any cell sorting, TCR sequencing was performed on whole RNA extracted either from tumor and nontumor lung tissue or from cryopreserved PBMC samples. Specimen: PBMCs, collected at surgery. These receptors all come from a male donor with early-stage non-small cell lung cancer.

This clonotype turned up a few times. This chain uses TRBV2 with TRBJ1-6; D unclear. The CDR3 runs to 14 residues. Deletions cut 4 bases from V and 6 bases from J, with 10 bases between. The V gene's germline CDR1 is SNHLY and CDR2 FYNNEI. CDR3 in amino acids: CASSARASNSPLHF. The DNA of the CDR3 is TGTGCCAGCAGTGCTAGGGCCAGTAATTCACCCCTCCACTTT.

The sample holds many counts of this clonotype. J is TRBJ1-5 and V is TRBV6-1; D call uncertain. CDR1 is MNHNS and CDR2 is SASEGT in the germline V gene. The CDR3 has 12 residues. V was shortened by 2 bases and J by 7 bases, with 6 bases between the two germline ends. Written as DNA, the CDR3 is TGTGCCAGCAGTGAACGGGGACAGCCCCAGCATTTT. Translating gives CASSERGQPQHF.

The V call is TRBV5-1, the J call TRBJ2-1; 7 bases agree with TRBD2. J gave up 6 bases and V 3 bases, and 9 bases lay outside the gene matches. The CDR3 length is 15 residues. Germline assignment: CDR1 SGHRS and CDR2 YFSETQ. CDR3 residues: CASSSAGAGVNEQFF. CDR3 sequence (DNA): TGCGCCAGCAGCTCTGCGGGAGCCGGGGTCAATGAGCAGTTCTTC.

The rearrangement links TRBV7-2 to TRBJ1-2, with 7 bases matching TRBD1. Germline trimming cut 2 bases from V and 4 bases from J; bases unmatched to any gene: 1. The CDR3 has 13 amino acids. Germline CDR1 reads SGHTA; CDR2 reads FQGNSA. CDR3 sequence reads: CASSLWDSYGYTF. In nucleotides, the CDR3 is TGTGCCAGCAGCTTATGGGACAGCTATGGCTACACCTTC.

CDR3 nucleotide sequence: TGTGCCAGCAGCTCGACAGGGCCAATGAACACTGAAGCTTTCTTT. This encodes CASSSTGPMNTEAFF. V usage is TRBV11-3 and J usage is TRBJ1-1; 7 bases fit TRBD1. This CDR3 region has 15 residues. The germline gives CDR1 SGHNT, CDR2 YENEEA. V lost 4 bases, J lost 0 bases, and 5 bases stayed unmatched.

This chain uses TRBV27 with TRBJ2-7; D remains ambiguous. Germline assignment: CDR1 MNHEY and CDR2 SMNVEV (reference sequence). The CDR3 loop spans 13 amino acids. The V and J ends lost 4 bases and 4 bases respectively, with 11 bases between them. The CDR3 is CASSSNPFYEQYF. DNA of the CDR3: TGTGCCAGCAGTTCCAATCCTTTTTACGAGCAGTACTTC.

This sequence joins TRBV7-9 and TRBJ2-7; 7 positions match TRBD2. Germline V gene sequence: CDR1 SEHNR, CDR2 FQNEAQ (reference sequence). The CDR3 covers 14 residues. V was clipped by 5 bases and J by 6 bases; unmatched bases: 10. CDR3 sequence (DNA): TGTGCCAGCAGCCCCGGGACTAAATCCAGCGAGCAGTACTTC. Its protein product is CASSPGTKSSEQYF.

This clonotype was found many times. The chain couples TRBV28 to TRBJ2-2; TRBD1 aligns across 12 bases. Germline CDR1 MDHEN, CDR2 SYDVKM. After removal of 4 bases from V and 5 bases from J, the junction contained 2 bases not matched to a gene. CDR3 length equals 15 residues. The CDR3 DNA is TGTGCCAGCAGTTGGGACAGGGGGCGAACCGGGGAGCTGTTTTTT. This gives the protein CASSWDRGRTGELFF.

Many counts were recorded for this clonotype. The rearrangement uses TRBV10-3 and TRBJ2-1, with no clear D. Between the trimmed V and J ends, which lost 2 bases and 4 bases, there was a span of 3 bases. The CDR3 is made up of 12 amino acids. Germline CDR1 is ENHRY and CDR2 is SYGVKD. The CDR3 DNA reads as TGTGCCATCAGTGAGGCGTACAATGAGCAGTTCTTC. It translates to CAISEAYNEQFF.

This clonotype was detected only a few times. The chain links TRBV7-9 to TRBJ2-1, with no clear D. The V and J ends lost 7 bases and 10 bases respectively, with 14 bases between them. The CDR3 is 12 residues long. Germline V CDR1 and CDR2: SEHNR, FQNEAQ (reference sequence). The CDR3 DNA reads TGTGCCAGCATTGGGCAGGCTGGCGAGCAGTTCTTC. Protein product: CASIGQAGEQFF.

J is TRBJ2-3 and V is TRBV29-1, with D uncertain. With 3 bases removed from V and 0 bases from J, the gap between germline ends came to 4 bases. Germline-derived CDR1 and CDR2 are SQVTM and ANQGSEA. This CDR3 has 12 residues. The CDR3 sequence: CSVDDSTDTQYF. DNA of the CDR3: TGCAGCGTTGACGACAGCACAGATACGCAGTATTTT.

CDR3 sequence reads: CASSLDNDRGQVQPQHF. The CDR3 DNA is TGCGCCAGCAGCCTAGATAATGACAGGGGGCAAGTTCAGCCCCAGCATTTT. V usage is TRBV4-1 and J usage is TRBJ1-5; TRBD1 matches 10 bases. Germline CDR1 and CDR2: MGHRA and YSYEKL. The CDR3 is 17 residues long. The V segment lost 4 bases and the J segment 6 bases; nucleotides outside the gene matches: 12.

The chain couples TRBV10-3 to TRBJ2-3, with 16 nucleotides matching TRBD2. CDR1 and CDR2 from the germline V gene are ENHRY and SYGVKD. The trim removed 7 bases at V and 2 bases at J, leaving 12 bases unmatched. The CDR3 loop spans 19 amino acids. Here the CDR3 DNA reads TGTGCCATCAACCAGGGACTAGCGGGGGGGCCGCTACTCACAGATACGCAGTATTTT. It is translated as CAINQGLAGGPLLTDTQYF.

The CDR3 loop is CASSLRPRGNTGELFF. CDR3 DNA sequence: TGTGCCAGCAGCCTCAGACCCCGAGGAAACACCGGGGAGCTGTTTTTT. The rearrangement links TRBV11-2 to TRBJ2-2; no clear D. The CDR3 covers 16 residues. Looked up from germline, CDR1 is SGHAT and CDR2 is FQNNGV. V lost 5 bases and J lost 2, with 15 bases in between.

Only a few counts were recorded for this clonotype. The chain couples TRBV3-1 to TRBJ1-2; D not resolved. In germline, CDR1 is LGHDT, CDR2 YNNKEL (reference sequence). Trimming shortened V by 1 base and J by 8 bases, and 14 bases separated the two germline ends. CDR3 size: 14 residues. The CDR3 is CASSQVGNVDGYTF. The DNA for the CDR3 is TGTGCCAGCAGCCAAGTTGGGAATGTTGACGGCTACACCTTC.

Ten or more counts support this clonotype. The chain recombines TRBV7-9 with TRBJ1-1; D perhaps matches TRBD1 (5 bases). The length of the CDR3 is 14 residues. Trimming left V 3 bases short and J 3 bases short, with 11 bases between. In germline, CDR1 is SEHNR, CDR2 FQNEAQ (reference sequence). CDR3 nucleotides: TGTGCCAGCAGCTTTGGGGCGAGTTACACTGAAGCTTTCTTT. Protein sequence: CASSFGASYTEAFF.

There are many counts of this clonotype. J is TRBJ2-7 and V is TRBV2; either TRBD1 or TRBD2 may fit D (5 bases each). The germline gives CDR1 SNHLY, CDR2 FYNNEI. This CDR3 comprises 16 residues. V lost 2 bases, J lost 0 bases, and 14 bases lay in between. The CDR3, as DNA: TGTGCCAGCAGTGAAATGGGACGGACCATCTCCTACGAGCAGTACTTC. Translating it yields CASSEMGRTISYEQYF.

This clonotype was recorded a few times. The chain joins TRBV12-3 or TRBV12-4 to TRBJ1-1, with TRBD1 identical over 7 bases. The CDR3 sequence is 15 residues long. The trim removed 1 base at V and 1 base at J, leaving 3 bases unmatched. The CDR3 sequence is CASSLGWTGNTEAFF. The CDR3 nucleotides read TGTGCCAGCAGTTTAGGTTGGACAGGGAACACTGAAGCTTTCTTT.

At least ten counts were recorded for this clonotype. The CDR3 spells CASSFSGFDYGYTF. The CDR3 nucleotides read TGTGCCAGCAGTTTTTCAGGGTTTGACTATGGCTACACCTTC. The chain couples TRBV12-3 or TRBV12-4 to TRBJ1-2; TRBD1 might be the D (5 bases). With 3 bases removed from V and 3 bases from J, the gap between germline ends came to 11 bases. The CDR3 extends over 14 amino acids.

This clonotype was detected once. The rearrangement links TRBV10-3 to TRBJ1-1; a weak D match, TRBD1 (5 bases). This CDR3 region has 13 residues. Between the trimmed V and J ends, which lost 5 bases and 3 bases, there was a span of 10 bases. Germline CDR1 and CDR2: ENHRY and SYGVKD. CDR3 protein: CAISIQTDTEAFF. In DNA, the CDR3 is TGTGCCATCAGTATCCAGACAGACACTGAAGCTTTCTTT.

V and J are TRBV12-3 or TRBV12-4 and TRBJ2-3, with D maybe TRBD1 (6 bases). The CDR3 consists of 15 residues. V was cut by 6 bases and J by 2 bases, with 15 bases left in between. CDR3 in amino acids: CASSRGLGATDTQYF. CDR3 DNA: TGTGCCAGCAGCCGTGGTCTGGGGGCCACAGATACGCAGTATTTT.

This chain uses TRBV11-2 with TRBJ2-3; TRBD2 aligns across 8 bases. V lost 5 bases to trimming and J lost 4 bases; unmatched junction nucleotides: 2. Germline values: CDR1 SGHAT, CDR2 FQNNGV. This CDR3 has 13 residues. The CDR3 sequence: CASSKLAADTQYF. The CDR3 DNA reads TGTGCCAGCAGCAAACTAGCGGCAGATACGCAGTATTTT.

The sample holds a few counts of this clonotype. This sequence joins TRBV5-1 and TRBJ2-3; D remains unclear. V gave up 0 bases and J gave up 1 base, with 6 bases separating them. Germline assignment: CDR1 SGHRS and CDR2 YFSETQ. This CDR3 contains 14 residues. This CDR3 reads CASSLDYGTDTQYF. Written as DNA, the CDR3 is TGCGCCAGCAGCTTGGACTACGGCACAGATACGCAGTATTTT.

This clonotype was counted ten times or more. This chain uses TRBV5-1 with TRBJ2-7; 7 nucleotides line up with TRBD1. The V segment lost 4 bases and the J segment 0 bases; nucleotides outside the gene matches: 4. The CDR3 runs to 14 residues. Per the germline V gene, CDR1 is SGHRS and CDR2 is YFSETQ. CDR3 protein: CASSGTANSYEQYF. As DNA, the CDR3 is TGCGCCAGCAGCGGGACAGCGAACTCCTACGAGCAGTACTTC.

There are many counts of this clonotype. The genes are TRBV7-9 and TRBJ1-1; possibly TRBD1 for D (6 bases). V dropped 3 bases and J dropped 5 bases, with 13 bases sitting between them. Germline-derived CDR1 and CDR2 are SEHNR and FQNEAQ (reference sequence). CDR3 length equals 14 residues. The CDR3 sequence is CASSLGGGKTEAFF. CDR3 DNA sequence: TGTGCCAGCAGCTTGGGAGGGGGAAAAACTGAAGCTTTCTTT.